This TCR beta chain derives from a study of OX40 agonist ivuxolimab in advanced cancers. Study-level background: Patients were roughly 83% male with ages roughly 20 to 85, mean approximately 55. Two cutaneous melanoma patients and one hepatocellular carcinoma patient, three in all, had partial responses. General study points: What antigens the expanded peripheral T cells recognized was never established. Nonresponders, in some cases, also had low normalized T-cell clonal expansion.

The CDR3 covers 16 residues. J lost 2 bases, V lost 3 bases, and 7 bases had no gene match. Germline loops: CDR1 MDHEN, CDR2 SYDVKM. Some clones are missing from TCRdb's copy, which holds only in-frame ones; the method was immunoSEQ multiplex PCR. The sample has tens of thousands of clones, approximately 90% seen once; the top ten hold roughly an eighth. With regard to this clone: What it binds is unknown.

Sequencing used CD4+ or CD8+ T cells sorted from blood, obtained in a trial of the OX40 agonist ivuxolimab. The chain uses TRBV28 and TRBJ1-3, with 7 bases fitting TRBD1. The source of this sequence is an adult with an advanced solid tumor such as melanoma, head and neck, liver or kidney cancer. The CDR3 sequence is CASSLDGQETGNTIYF. CDR3 in DNA: TGTGCCAGCAGTTTGGATGGACAGGAGACTGGAAACACCATATATTTT.